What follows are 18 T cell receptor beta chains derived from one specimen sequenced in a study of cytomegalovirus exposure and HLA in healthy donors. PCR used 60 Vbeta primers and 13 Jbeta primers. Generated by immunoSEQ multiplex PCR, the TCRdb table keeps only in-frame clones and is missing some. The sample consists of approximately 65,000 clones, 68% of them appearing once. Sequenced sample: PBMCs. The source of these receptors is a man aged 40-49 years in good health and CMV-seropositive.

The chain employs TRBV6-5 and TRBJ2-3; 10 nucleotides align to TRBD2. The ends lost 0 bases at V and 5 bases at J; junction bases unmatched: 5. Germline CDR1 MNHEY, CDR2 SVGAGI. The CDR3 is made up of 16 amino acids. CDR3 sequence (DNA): TGTGCCAGCAGTTACTCGCAGCGGGGGGGCGTAGATACGCAGTATTTT. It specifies CASSYSQRGGVDTQYF.

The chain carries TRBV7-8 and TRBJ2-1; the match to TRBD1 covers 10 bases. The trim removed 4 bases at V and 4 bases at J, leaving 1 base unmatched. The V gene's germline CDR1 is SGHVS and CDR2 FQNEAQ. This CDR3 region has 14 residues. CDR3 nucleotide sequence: TGTGCCAGCAGCTGGGACAGGGGTTACAATGAGCAGTTCTTC. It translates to CASSWDRGYNEQFF.

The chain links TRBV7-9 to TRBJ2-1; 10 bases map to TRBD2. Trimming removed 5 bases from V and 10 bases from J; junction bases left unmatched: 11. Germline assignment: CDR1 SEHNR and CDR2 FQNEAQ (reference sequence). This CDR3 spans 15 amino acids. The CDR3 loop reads CASSREREGHWEQFF. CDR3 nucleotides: TGTGCCAGCAGCCGAGAGCGGGAGGGCCATTGGGAGCAGTTCTTC.

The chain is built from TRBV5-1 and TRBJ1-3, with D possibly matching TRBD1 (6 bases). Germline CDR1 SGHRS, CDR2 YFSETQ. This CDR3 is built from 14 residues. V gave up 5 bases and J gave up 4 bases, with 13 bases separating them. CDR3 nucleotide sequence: TGCGCCAGCAGATTACAGGGTTCAGGAAACACCATATATTTT. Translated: CASRLQGSGNTIYF.

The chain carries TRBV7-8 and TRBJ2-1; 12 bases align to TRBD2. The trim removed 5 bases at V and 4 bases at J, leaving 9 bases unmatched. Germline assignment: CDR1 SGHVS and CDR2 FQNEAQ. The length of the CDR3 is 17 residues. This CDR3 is CASSPTLLAGGYNEQFF. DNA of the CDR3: TGTGCCAGCAGCCCAACACTACTAGCGGGGGGTTACAATGAGCAGTTCTTC.

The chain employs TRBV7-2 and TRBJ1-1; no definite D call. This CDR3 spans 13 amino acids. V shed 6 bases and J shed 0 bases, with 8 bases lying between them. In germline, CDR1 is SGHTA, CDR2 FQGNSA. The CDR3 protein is CASRRDMNTEAFF. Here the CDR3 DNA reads TGTGCCAGCAGAAGAGATATGAACACTGAAGCTTTCTTT.

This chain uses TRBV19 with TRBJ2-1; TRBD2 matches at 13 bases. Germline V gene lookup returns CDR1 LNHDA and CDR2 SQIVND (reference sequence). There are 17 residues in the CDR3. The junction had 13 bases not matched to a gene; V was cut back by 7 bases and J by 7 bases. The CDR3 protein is CASTTQTSGRARNEQFF. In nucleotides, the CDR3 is TGTGCCAGTACCACCCAAACTAGCGGGAGGGCCCGTAATGAGCAGTTCTTC.

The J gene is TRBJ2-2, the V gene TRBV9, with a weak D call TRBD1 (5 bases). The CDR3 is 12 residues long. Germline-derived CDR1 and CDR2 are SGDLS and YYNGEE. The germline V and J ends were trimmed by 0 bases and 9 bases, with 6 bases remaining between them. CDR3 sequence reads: CASSVEGRELFF. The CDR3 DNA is TGTGCCAGCAGCGTAGAGGGGAGGGAGCTGTTTTTT.

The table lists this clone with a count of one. CDR3 amino acids: CASSRGAGSDGYTF. The CDR3, as DNA: TGTGCCAGCAGCCGGGGGGCAGGTTCAGATGGCTACACCTTC. The chain links TRBV5-6 to TRBJ1-2; TRBD1 might be the D (6 bases). CDR3 length equals 14 residues. Germline V gives CDR1 SGHDT, CDR2 YYEEEE. The V gene lost 4 bases and the J gene lost 6 bases, with 16 bases spanning the gap. Filled out from reference TRBV5-6 and TRBJ1-2, the complete variable domain reads DAGVTQSPTHLIKTRGQQVTLRCSPKSGHDTVSWYQQALGQGPQFIFQYYEEEERQRGNFPDRFSGHQFPNYSSELNVNALLLGDSALYLCASSRGAGSDGYTFGSGTRLTVV.

CDR3 sequence reads: CASNQGAREKLFF. CDR3 coding DNA: TGTGCCAGCAACCAGGGGGCGAGGGAAAAACTGTTTTTT. This chain links TRBV5-5 with TRBJ1-4; TRBD1 aligns across 8 bases. After removal of 6 bases from V and 8 bases from J, the junction contained 6 bases not matched to a gene. This CDR3 comprises 13 residues. The V gene's germline CDR1 is SGHKS and CDR2 YYEKEE (reference sequence).

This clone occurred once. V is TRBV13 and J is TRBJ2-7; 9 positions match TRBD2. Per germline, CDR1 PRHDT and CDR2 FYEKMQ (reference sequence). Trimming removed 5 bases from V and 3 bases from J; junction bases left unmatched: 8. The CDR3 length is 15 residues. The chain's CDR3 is CASSPSPAGGYEQYF. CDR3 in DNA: TGTGCCAGCAGCCCCTCTCCAGCGGGGGGCTACGAGCAGTACTTC.

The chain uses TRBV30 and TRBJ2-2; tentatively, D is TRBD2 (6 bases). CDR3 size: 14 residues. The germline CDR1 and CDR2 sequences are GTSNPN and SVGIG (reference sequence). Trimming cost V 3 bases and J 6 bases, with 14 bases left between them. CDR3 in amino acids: CAWSPGRTPGELFF. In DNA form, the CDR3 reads TGTGCCTGGAGCCCCGGGAGAACCCCCGGGGAGCTGTTTTTT.

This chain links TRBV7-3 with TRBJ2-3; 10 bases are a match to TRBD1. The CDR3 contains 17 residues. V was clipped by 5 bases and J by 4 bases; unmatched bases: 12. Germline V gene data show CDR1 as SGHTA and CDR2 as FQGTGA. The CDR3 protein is CASSPTGQGGSADTQYF. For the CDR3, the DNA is TGTGCCAGCAGCCCAACCGGACAGGGGGGCTCGGCAGATACGCAGTATTTT.

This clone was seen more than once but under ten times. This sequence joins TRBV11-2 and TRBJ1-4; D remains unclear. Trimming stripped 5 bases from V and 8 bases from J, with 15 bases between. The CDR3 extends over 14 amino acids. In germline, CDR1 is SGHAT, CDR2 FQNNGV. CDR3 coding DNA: TGTGCCAGCAGCCGGAGCGCGCCGGTGGAAAAACTGTTTTTT. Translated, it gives CASSRSAPVEKLFF.

The CDR3 loop is CASSSGGGQGAYEQYF. CDR3 nucleotides: TGTGCCAGCAGCTCAGGTGGGGGACAGGGGGCCTACGAGCAGTACTTC. The V and J genes are TRBV7-8 and TRBJ2-7; 11 bases fit TRBD1. CDR3 length: 16 amino acids. The germline gives CDR1 SGHVS, CDR2 FQNEAQ. V dropped 4 bases and J dropped 2; count of bases not matched to a gene: 7.

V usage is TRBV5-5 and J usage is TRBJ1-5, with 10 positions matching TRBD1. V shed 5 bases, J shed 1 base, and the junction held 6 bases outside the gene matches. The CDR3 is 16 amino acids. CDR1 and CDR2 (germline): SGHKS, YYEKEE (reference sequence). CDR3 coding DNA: TGTGCCAGCAGTTCGACAGGGGGCCGGAGCAATCAGCCCCAGCATTTT. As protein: CASSSTGGRSNQPQHF.

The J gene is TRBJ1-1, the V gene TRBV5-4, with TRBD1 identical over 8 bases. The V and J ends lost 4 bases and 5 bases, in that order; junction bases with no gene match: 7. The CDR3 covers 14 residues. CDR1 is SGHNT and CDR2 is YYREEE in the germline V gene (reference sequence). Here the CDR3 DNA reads TGTGCCAGCAGCCGACAGGGGATCGGAACTGAAGCTTTCTTT. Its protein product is CASSRQGIGTEAFF.

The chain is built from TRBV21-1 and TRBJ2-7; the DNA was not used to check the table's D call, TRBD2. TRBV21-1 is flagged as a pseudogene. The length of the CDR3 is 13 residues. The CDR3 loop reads CASSNSSRYEQYF. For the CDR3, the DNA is TGTGCCAGCAGCAATTCTAGCCGATACGAGCAGTACTTC.